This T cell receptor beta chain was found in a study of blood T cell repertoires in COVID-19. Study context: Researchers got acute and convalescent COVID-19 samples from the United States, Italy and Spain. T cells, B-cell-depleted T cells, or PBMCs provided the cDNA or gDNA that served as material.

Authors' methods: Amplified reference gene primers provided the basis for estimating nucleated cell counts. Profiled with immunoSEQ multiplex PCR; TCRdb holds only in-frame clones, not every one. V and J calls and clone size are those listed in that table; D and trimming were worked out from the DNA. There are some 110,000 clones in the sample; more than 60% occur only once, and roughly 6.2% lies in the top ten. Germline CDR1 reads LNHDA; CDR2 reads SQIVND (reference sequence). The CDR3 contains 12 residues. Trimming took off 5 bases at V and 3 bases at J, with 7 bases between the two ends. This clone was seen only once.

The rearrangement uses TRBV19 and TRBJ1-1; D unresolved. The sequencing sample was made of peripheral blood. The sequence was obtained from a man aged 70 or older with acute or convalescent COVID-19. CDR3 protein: CASSPGYTEAFF. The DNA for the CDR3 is TGTGCCAGTAGTCCGGGGTACACTGAAGCTTTCTTT.